This T cell receptor (beta chain) was recorded in a study of blood T cell repertoires in COVID-19. Study-level information: COVID-19 samples, acute and convalescent, were from the United States, Italy and Spain. PBMCs, B-cell-depleted T cells, or T cells provided the cDNA or gDNA that made up the material.

Per the authors' pipeline: Amplification from reference gene primers served as the basis for estimated nucleated cell counts. Measured with immunoSEQ multiplex PCR; TCRdb has only the in-frame clones, and not every one. The V and J calls and clone size were taken over from that table, and D and trimming were inferred from the DNA. The sample contains about 370,000 clones, about 89% of which appear only once. Trimming took 0 bases from V and 5 from J; bases not matched to a gene: 5. The germline V gene has CDR1 SEHNR and CDR2 FQNEAQ (reference sequence). The CDR3 contains 15 residues. Seattle's enrolled individuals joined amid active infection and were then monitored longitudinally.

The chain recombines TRBV7-9 with TRBJ2-5, with 8 bases matching TRBD1. The receptor's source is a young woman with COVID-19, enrolled during active disease. Sequencing was done on a sample of peripheral blood. Here the CDR3 DNA reads TGTGCCAGCAGCTTAGCGACAGGGGCAGGGGAGACCCAGTACTTC. Protein product: CASSLATGAGETQYF.